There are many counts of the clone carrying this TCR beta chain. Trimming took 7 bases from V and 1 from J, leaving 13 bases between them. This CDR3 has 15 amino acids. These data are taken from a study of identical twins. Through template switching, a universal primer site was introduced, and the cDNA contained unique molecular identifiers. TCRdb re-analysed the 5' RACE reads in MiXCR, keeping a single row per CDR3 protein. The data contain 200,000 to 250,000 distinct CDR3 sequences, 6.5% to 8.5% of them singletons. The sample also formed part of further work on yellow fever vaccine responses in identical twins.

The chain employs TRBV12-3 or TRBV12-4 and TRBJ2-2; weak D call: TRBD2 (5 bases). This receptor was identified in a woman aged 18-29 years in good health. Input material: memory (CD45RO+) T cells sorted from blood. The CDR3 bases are TGTGCCAGCATCCCCGGACGGGGGAACACCGGGGAGCTGTTTTTT. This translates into CASIPGRGNTGELFF.